Listed here is a single T cell receptor (beta chain). This record belongs to a study of identical twins. TCRdb reprocessed the 5' RACE reads via MiXCR and lists one record per CDR3 protein. The data contain hundreds of thousands of distinct CDR3 sequences, roughly 18% of them singletons. CDR3 length: 15 amino acids. V was trimmed by 4 bases and J by 1 base, leaving 16 bases between them. CDR1 and CDR2 from the germline V gene are DFQATT and SNEGSKA (reference sequence). These sequences were also reported in another study, on T cells expressing NK-cell markers.

The chain is built from TRBV20-1 and TRBJ1-1; D is possibly TRBD1 (6 bases). The sequenced material came from PBMCs. The receptor comes from a woman aged 18-29 years in good health. CDR3 sequence reads: CSANKQGTTNTEAFF. CDR3 coding DNA: TGCAGTGCTAATAAGCAGGGGACGACGAACACTGAAGCTTTCTTT.